A single sample gave rise to the 23 T cell receptor beta chains below, sequenced in a study of cytomegalovirus exposure and HLA in healthy donors. This PCR relied on a set of 60 Vbeta primers and 13 Jbeta primers. The table came from immunoSEQ multiplex PCR; TCRdb's copy has only in-frame clones and leaves some out. This table has tens of thousands of clones, 60% to 80% appearing once. Sequenced material: PBMCs. The receptors were sampled from a woman in her forties or fifties in good health and CMV-seropositive.

The V and J genes are TRBV29-1 and TRBJ2-5, with D possibly TRBD1 on 6 matching bases. Germline V gives CDR1 SQVTM, CDR2 ANQGSEA. The length of the CDR3 is 13 residues. The CDR3 sequence: CSAATGQGETQYF. CDR3 DNA sequence: TGCAGTGCCGCGACCGGGCAGGGGGAGACCCAGTACTTC.

The gene calls are TRBV27 and TRBJ2-3; D might be TRBD2 (6 bases). The germline V and J ends were trimmed by 2 bases and 0 bases, with 9 bases remaining between them. Per germline, CDR1 MNHEY and CDR2 SMNVEV (reference sequence). The CDR3 is made up of 15 amino acids. CDR3 region: CASSLRERSTDTQYF. DNA of the CDR3: TGTGCCAGCAGTTTACGGGAGCGTAGCACAGATACGCAGTATTTT.

In its sample, this clone was seen once. This chain uses TRBV2 with TRBJ1-5, with no clear D. The CDR3 runs to 14 residues. Germline CDR1 SNHLY, CDR2 FYNNEI. Trimming left V 4 bases short and J 5 bases short, with 12 bases between. The CDR3 loop is CASSGVDFDQPQHF. Here the CDR3 DNA reads TGTGCCAGCAGTGGGGTAGACTTCGATCAGCCCCAGCATTTT.

The table lists this clone with a few counts. V usage is TRBV5-8 and J usage is TRBJ1-1; no firm D call. The CDR3 sequence is 12 residues long. The V gene lost 5 bases and the J gene lost 5 bases, with 10 bases spanning the gap. CDR1 SGHTS and CDR2 YDEGEE come from the germline V gene. CDR3 sequence: CASRRRRTEAFF. CDR3 coding DNA: TGTGCCAGCAGACGGAGGAGGACTGAAGCTTTCTTT. Full variable domain (rest looked up from reference TRBV5-8 and TRBJ1-1): EAGVTQSPTHLIKTRGQQATLRCSPISGHTSVYWYQQALGLGLQFLLWYDEGEERNRGNFPPRFSGRQFPNYSSELNVNALELEDSALYLCASRRRRTEAFFGQGTRLTVV.

V is TRBV2 and J is TRBJ1-5; 7 nucleotides align to TRBD1. The CDR3 runs 14 residues. Germline-derived CDR1 and CDR2 are SNHLY and FYNNEI. After removal of 7 bases from V and 4 bases from J, the junction contained 7 bases not matched to a gene. CDR3 residues: CASNDRVPNQPQHF. The CDR3 nucleotides are TGTGCCAGCAACGACAGGGTCCCAAATCAGCCCCAGCATTTT.

Only one count was recorded for this clone. The J gene is TRBJ1-1, the V gene TRBV5-5, with D uncertain. CDR1 is SGHKS and CDR2 is YYEKEE in the germline V gene (reference sequence). V shed 0 bases and J shed 2 bases, with 11 bases lying between them. This CDR3 comprises 15 residues. CDR3 sequence: CASSLGPGRNTEAFF. CDR3 DNA: TGTGCCAGCAGCTTGGGGCCGGGGAGAAACACTGAAGCTTTCTTT. The full variable domain, rest sourced from reference TRBV5-5 and TRBJ1-1, is DAGVTQSPTHLIKTRGQQVTLRCSPISGHKSVSWYQQVLGQGPQFIFQYYEKEERGRGNFPDRFSARQFPNYSSELNVNALLLGDSALYLCASSLGPGRNTEAFFGQGTRLTVV.

This clone was seen a few times. The chain links TRBV28 to TRBJ1-2, with TRBD1 matching 8 bases. V shed 5 bases, J shed 4 bases, and the junction held 9 bases outside the gene matches. This CDR3 is built from 15 residues. CDR1 MDHEN and CDR2 SYDVKM come from the germline V gene. CDR3 sequence (DNA): TGTGCCAGCAGTCCTACCGGGACAGGCTCCTATGGCTACACCTTC. It translates to CASSPTGTGSYGYTF.

The chain joins TRBV29-1 to TRBJ1-2, with 7 nucleotides matching TRBD1. J was trimmed by 2 bases and V by 3 bases; bases with no gene match: 3. Looked up from germline, CDR1 is SQVTM and CDR2 is ANQGSEA. The CDR3 spans 13 residues. CDR3 sequence: CSVEQDRNYGYTF. The DNA for the CDR3 is TGCAGCGTTGAGCAGGACAGGAACTATGGCTACACCTTC.

The gene calls are TRBV19 and TRBJ1-5; 7 positions match TRBD1. The CDR3 has 14 amino acids. Germline values: CDR1 LNHDA, CDR2 SQIVND (reference sequence). Losses at the gene ends were 6 bases for V and 5 bases for J; bases not matched to a gene: 7. The CDR3 DNA follows: TGTGCCAGTAGGGGGGGACAGCTCCATCAGCCCCAGCATTTT. The encoded protein is CASRGGQLHQPQHF.

The genes are TRBV5-1 and TRBJ1-2; perhaps TRBD1 as D (6 bases). Germline CDR1 reads SGHRS; CDR2 reads YFSETQ. V lost 2 bases to trimming and J lost 4 bases, with 15 bases between them. The CDR3 is made up of 15 amino acids. The CDR3, as DNA: TGCGCCAGCAGCTTAAGACAGGACGATGCCTATGGCTACACCTTC. Encoded protein: CASSLRQDDAYGYTF.

The V call is TRBV30, the J call TRBJ2-7, with 7 bases lining up with TRBD2. The ends lost 7 bases at V and 3 bases at J; junction bases unmatched: 9. Germline V lookup: CDR1 GTSNPN, CDR2 SVGIG (reference sequence). The CDR3 has 13 residues. CDR3 in amino acids: CASTGTTDYEQYF. DNA for the CDR3: TGTGCCTCTACCGGGACTACCGACTACGAGCAGTACTTC.

V gene TRBV18 combines with J gene TRBJ1-1; the D gene is possibly TRBD1 (6 bases). CDR3 length: 13 residues. Trimming left V 4 bases short and J 1 base short, with 7 bases between. Germline CDR1 reads KGHSH; CDR2 reads LQKENI. This CDR3 is CASSQTGNTEAFF. In DNA form, the CDR3 reads TGTGCCAGCTCACAGACAGGGAACACTGAAGCTTTCTTT.

The chain recombines TRBV5-1 with TRBJ1-2, with D possibly TRBD1 on 5 matching bases. The V gene lost 0 bases and the J gene lost 4 bases, with 7 bases spanning the gap. Per germline, CDR1 SGHRS and CDR2 YFSETQ. This CDR3 spans 13 amino acids. CDR3 sequence (DNA): TGCGCCAGCAGCTTGGGTGACAGCTATGGCTACACCTTC. Translated, it gives CASSLGDSYGYTF.

The gene calls are TRBV30 and TRBJ2-7; D remains ambiguous. Germline lookup yields CDR1 GTSNPN and CDR2 SVGIG (reference sequence). V was pared by 3 bases and J by 3 bases, with 9 bases between. CDR3 length: 12 residues. In DNA form, the CDR3 reads TGTGCCTGGAGCCCCGTAAACTACGAGCAGTACTTC. It translates to CAWSPVNYEQYF.

The genes are TRBV25-1 and TRBJ2-1, with D perhaps TRBD2 (6 bases). The CDR3 has 15 residues. CDR1 and CDR2 (germline): MGHDK, SYGVNS. The V end lost 1 base, the J end lost 2 bases, and 9 bases lay between the germline ends. The CDR3 DNA reads as TGTGCCAGCAGTGAATTAGGCGGGACCTACAATGAGCAGTTCTTC. Residues: CASSELGGTYNEQFF. The variable domain in full, completed from reference TRBV25-1 and TRBJ2-1, reads EADIYQTPRYLVIGTGKKITLECSQTMGHDKMYWYQQDPGMELHLIHYSYGVNSTEKGDLSSESTVSRIRTEHFPLTLESARPSHTSQYLCASSELGGTYNEQFFGPGTRLTVL.

V and J are TRBV2 and TRBJ1-2, with D possibly TRBD1 on 5 matching bases. Trimming removed 7 bases at V and 1 base at J, with 10 bases between. Germline-derived CDR1 and CDR2 are SNHLY and FYNNEI. The CDR3 spans 13 residues. Here the CDR3 reads CASIDSHNYGYTF. CDR3 coding DNA: TGTGCCAGCATAGACAGTCATAACTATGGCTACACCTTC.

In DNA form, the CDR3 reads TGTGCCAGCAGCTTGTGGGGACAGGGGTTCTCTGGAAACACCATATATTTT. Its protein is CASSLWGQGFSGNTIYF. The V and J genes are TRBV5-6 and TRBJ1-3; 10 bases are shared with TRBD1. CDR1 SGHDT and CDR2 YYEEEE come from the germline V gene. The CDR3 has 17 amino acids. Unmatched junction bases numbered 4, after V lost 1 base and J lost 0 bases.

In nucleotides, the CDR3 is TGTGCCAGCAGGCCGGGACAGACTTTCACAGATACGCAGTATTTT. Its translation is CASRPGQTFTDTQYF. The J gene is TRBJ2-3, the V gene TRBV6-1, with 7 bases identical to TRBD1. This CDR3 has 15 amino acids. The V and J ends lost 6 bases and 2 bases, in that order; junction bases with no gene match: 8. Per the germline V gene, CDR1 is MNHNS and CDR2 is SASEGT.

V and J are TRBV29-1 and TRBJ1-3; D possibly corresponds to TRBD1 (6 bases). The CDR3 sequence is 15 residues long. Germline-derived CDR1 and CDR2 are SQVTM and ANQGSEA. Trimming took 5 bases from V and 0 from J, leaving 14 bases between them. CDR3: CSVSGQSSSGNTIYF. The CDR3 coding sequence is TGCAGCGTTTCAGGACAGTCTAGCTCTGGAAACACCATATATTTT.

This chain connects TRBV7-9 to TRBJ2-7, with 9 positions matching TRBD1. In germline, CDR1 is SEHNR, CDR2 FQNEAQ (reference sequence). The V gene end was trimmed by 6 bases and the J gene end by 1 base; junction bases not matched to a gene: 7. The CDR3 sequence is 15 residues long. CDR3 loop: CASRASGQGSYEQYF. CDR3 nucleotides: TGTGCCAGCAGGGCCTCGGGACAGGGTTCCTACGAGCAGTACTTC.

V gene TRBV19 combines with J gene TRBJ1-5; no clear D gene. CDR3 size: 13 residues. Germline V gives CDR1 LNHDA, CDR2 SQIVND (reference sequence). With 6 bases removed from V and 0 bases from J, the gap between germline ends came to 6 bases. In DNA form, the CDR3 reads TGTGCCAGTAGATTATATAGCAATCAGCCCCAGCATTTT. Translated: CASRLYSNQPQHF.

The CDR3 region has the DNA TGTGCCAGCAGCTTACCCGGACAGTCCTACGAGCAGTACTTC. Protein sequence: CASSLPGQSYEQYF. The V and J genes are TRBV7-9 and TRBJ2-7; possibly TRBD1 for D (6 bases). The germline CDR1 and CDR2 sequences are SEHNR and FQNEAQ (reference sequence). CDR3 length equals 14 residues. V was cut by 2 bases and J by 1 base, with 9 bases left in between.

The chain uses TRBV5-1 and TRBJ1-2; D gene unclear. This CDR3 comprises 14 residues. The V gene lost 0 bases and the J gene lost 3 bases, with 9 bases spanning the gap. Germline V gives CDR1 SGHRS, CDR2 YFSETQ. As DNA, the CDR3 is TGCGCCAGCAGCTTGGGACCCGGAGACTATGGCTACACCTTC. Protein: CASSLGPGDYGYTF.